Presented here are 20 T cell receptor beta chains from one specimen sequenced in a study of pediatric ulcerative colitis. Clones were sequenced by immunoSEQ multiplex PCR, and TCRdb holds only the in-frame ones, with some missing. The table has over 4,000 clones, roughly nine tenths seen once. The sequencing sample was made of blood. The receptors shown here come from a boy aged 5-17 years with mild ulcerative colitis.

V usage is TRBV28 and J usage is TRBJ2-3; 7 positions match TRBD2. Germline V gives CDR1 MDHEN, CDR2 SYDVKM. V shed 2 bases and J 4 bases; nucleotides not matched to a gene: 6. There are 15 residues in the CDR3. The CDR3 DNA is TGTGCCAGCAGTTTAGGGGGAGGGGCCGCAGATACGCAGTATTTT. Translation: CASSLGGGAADTQYF. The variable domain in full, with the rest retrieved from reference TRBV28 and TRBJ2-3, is DVKVTQSSRYLVKRTGEKVFLECVQDMDHENMFWYRQDPGLGLRLIYFSYDVKMKEKGDIPEGYSVSREKKERFSLILESASTNQTSMYLCASSLGGGAADTQYFGPGTRLTVL.

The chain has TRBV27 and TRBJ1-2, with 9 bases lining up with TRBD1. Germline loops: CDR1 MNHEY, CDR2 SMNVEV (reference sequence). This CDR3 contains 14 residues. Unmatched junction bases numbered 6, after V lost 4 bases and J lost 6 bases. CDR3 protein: CASSSNRGLNGYTF. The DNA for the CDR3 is TGTGCCAGCAGTTCGAACAGGGGGCTAAATGGCTACACCTTC.

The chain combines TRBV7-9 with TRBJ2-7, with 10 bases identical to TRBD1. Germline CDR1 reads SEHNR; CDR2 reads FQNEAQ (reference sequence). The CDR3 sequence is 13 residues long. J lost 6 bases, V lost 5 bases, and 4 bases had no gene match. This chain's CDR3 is CASSPGQGSEQYF. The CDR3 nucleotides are TGTGCCAGCAGCCCGGGACAGGGGTCCGAGCAGTACTTC.

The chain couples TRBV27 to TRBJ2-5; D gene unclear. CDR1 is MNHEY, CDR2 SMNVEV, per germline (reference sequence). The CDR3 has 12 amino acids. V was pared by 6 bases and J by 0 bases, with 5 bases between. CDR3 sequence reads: CASRNNQETQYF. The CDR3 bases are TGTGCCAGCAGGAACAACCAAGAGACCCAGTACTTC.

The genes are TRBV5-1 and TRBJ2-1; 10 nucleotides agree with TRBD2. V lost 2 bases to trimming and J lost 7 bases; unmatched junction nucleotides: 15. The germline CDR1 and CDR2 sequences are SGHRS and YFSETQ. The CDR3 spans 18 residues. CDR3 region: CASSFQSFLAGVSNEQFF. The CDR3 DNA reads TGCGCCAGCAGCTTCCAATCATTCCTAGCGGGAGTTAGTAATGAGCAGTTCTTC.

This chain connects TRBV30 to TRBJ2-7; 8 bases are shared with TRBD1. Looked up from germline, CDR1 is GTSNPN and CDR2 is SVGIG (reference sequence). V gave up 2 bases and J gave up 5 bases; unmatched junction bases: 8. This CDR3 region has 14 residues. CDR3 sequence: CAWSWTGMAHEQYF. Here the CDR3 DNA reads TGTGCCTGGAGTTGGACAGGGATGGCCCACGAGCAGTACTTC.

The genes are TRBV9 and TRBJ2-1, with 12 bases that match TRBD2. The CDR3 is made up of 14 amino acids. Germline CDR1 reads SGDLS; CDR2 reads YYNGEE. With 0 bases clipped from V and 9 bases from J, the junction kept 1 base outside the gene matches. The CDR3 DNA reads TGTGCCAGCAGCGTAGGACTAGCGGGAGCTGAGCAGTTCTTC. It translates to CASSVGLAGAEQFF.

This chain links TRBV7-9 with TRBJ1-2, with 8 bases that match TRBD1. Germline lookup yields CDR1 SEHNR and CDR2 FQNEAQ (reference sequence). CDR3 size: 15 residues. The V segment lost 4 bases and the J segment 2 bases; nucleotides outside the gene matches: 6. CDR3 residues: CASSSGTGSNYGYTF. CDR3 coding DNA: TGTGCCAGCAGCTCGGGGACAGGTTCGAACTATGGCTACACCTTC.

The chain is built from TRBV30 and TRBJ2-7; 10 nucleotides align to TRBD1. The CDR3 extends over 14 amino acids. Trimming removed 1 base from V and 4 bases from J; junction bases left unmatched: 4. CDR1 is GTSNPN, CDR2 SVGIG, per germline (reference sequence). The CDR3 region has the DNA TGTGCCTGGAGTGGAGGGACAGGGGATTACGAGCAGTACTTC. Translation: CAWSGGTGDYEQYF.

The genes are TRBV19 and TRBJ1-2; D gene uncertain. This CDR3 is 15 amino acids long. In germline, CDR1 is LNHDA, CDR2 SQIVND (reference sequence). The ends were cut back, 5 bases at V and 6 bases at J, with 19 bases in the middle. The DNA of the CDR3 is TGTGCCAGTAGTTTCCAAAGTCTAGACGGAGATGGCTACACCTTC. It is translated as CASSFQSLDGDGYTF.

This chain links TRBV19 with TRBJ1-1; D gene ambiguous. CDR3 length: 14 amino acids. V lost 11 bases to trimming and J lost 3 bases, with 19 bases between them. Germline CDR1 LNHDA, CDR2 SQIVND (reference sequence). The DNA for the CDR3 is TGTGCCTCCTCCGGGCCCCCTCGCGACACTGAAGCTTTCTTT. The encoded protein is CASSGPPRDTEAFF.

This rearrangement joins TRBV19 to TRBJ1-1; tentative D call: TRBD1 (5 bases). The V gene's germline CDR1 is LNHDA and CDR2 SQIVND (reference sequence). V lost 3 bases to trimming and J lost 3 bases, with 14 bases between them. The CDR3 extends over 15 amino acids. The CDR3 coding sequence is TGTGCCAGTAGTATCGTCGCGGGGGAAGACACTGAAGCTTTCTTT. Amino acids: CASSIVAGEDTEAFF. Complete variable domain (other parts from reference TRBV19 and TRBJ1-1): DGGITQSPKYLFRKEGQNVTLSCEQNLNHDAMYWYRQDPGQGLRLIYYSQIVNDFQKGDIAEGYSVSREKKESFPLTVTSAQKNPTAFYLCASSIVAGEDTEAFFGQGTRLTVV.

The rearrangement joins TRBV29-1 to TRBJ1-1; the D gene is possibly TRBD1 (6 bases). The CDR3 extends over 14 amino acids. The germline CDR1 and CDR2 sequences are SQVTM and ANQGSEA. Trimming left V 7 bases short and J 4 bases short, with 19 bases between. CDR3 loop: CSGKAGVVGTEAFF. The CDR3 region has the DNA TGCAGCGGCAAGGCAGGGGTAGTGGGCACTGAAGCTTTCTTT.

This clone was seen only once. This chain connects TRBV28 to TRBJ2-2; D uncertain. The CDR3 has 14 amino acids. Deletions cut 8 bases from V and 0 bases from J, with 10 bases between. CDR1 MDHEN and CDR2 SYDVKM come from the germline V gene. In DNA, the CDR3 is TGTGCCAGCGGCGTGAACTCGAACACCGGGGAGCTGTTTTTT. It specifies CASGVNSNTGELFF.

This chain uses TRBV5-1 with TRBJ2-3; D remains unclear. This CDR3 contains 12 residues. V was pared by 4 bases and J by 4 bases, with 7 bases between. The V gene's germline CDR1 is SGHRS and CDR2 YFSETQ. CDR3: CASSHFPDTQYF. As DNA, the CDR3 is TGCGCCAGCAGCCACTTCCCAGATACGCAGTATTTT.

The CDR3 reads CASSLAWGPQETQYF. The CDR3 coding sequence is TGTGCCAGCAGCTTAGCCTGGGGACCACAAGAGACCCAGTACTTC. The gene calls are TRBV7-6 and TRBJ2-5; D possibly matches TRBD1 or TRBD2 (5 bases each). The germline V gene has CDR1 SGHVS and CDR2 FNYEAQ. The CDR3 runs 15 residues. V was shortened by 0 bases and J by 2 bases, with 10 bases between the two germline ends. Based on the CDR3 plus reference TRBV7-6 and TRBJ2-5, the full variable domain is GAGVSQSPRYKVTKRGQDVALRCDPISGHVSLYWYRQALGQGPEFLTYFNYEAQQDKSGLPNDRFSAERPEGSISTLTIQRTEQRDSAMYRCASSLAWGPQETQYFGPGTRLLVL.

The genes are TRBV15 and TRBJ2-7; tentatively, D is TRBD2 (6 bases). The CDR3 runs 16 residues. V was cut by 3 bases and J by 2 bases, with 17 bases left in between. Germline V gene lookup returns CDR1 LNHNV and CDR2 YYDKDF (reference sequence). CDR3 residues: CATSRGSSAGTYEQYF. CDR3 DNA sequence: TGTGCCACCAGCAGGGGTTCTAGCGCGGGGACCTACGAGCAGTACTTC.

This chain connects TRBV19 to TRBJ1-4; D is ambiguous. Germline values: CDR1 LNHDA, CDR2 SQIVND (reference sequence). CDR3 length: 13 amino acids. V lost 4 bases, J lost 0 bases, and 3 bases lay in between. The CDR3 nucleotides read TGTGCCAGTAGTAGGGCAACTAATGAAAAACTGTTTTTT. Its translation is CASSRATNEKLFF.

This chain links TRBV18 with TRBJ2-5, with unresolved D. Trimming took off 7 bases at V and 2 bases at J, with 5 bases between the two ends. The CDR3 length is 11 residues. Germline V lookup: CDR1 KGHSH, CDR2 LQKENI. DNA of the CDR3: TGTGCCAGCTTTTCACAAGAGACCCAGTACTTC. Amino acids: CASFSQETQYF.

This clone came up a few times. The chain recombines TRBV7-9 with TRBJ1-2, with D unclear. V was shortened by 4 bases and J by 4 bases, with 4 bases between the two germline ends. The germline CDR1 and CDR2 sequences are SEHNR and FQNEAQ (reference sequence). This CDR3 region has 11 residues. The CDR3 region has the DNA TGTGCCAGCAGCTCTACCTATGGCTACACCTTC. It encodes CASSSTYGYTF.